This entry is about one T cell receptor beta chain. Sequenced material consisted of expressed TCRB transcripts (all of the isolated RNA was reverse transcribed). Some clones are missing from TCRdb's copy, which holds only in-frame ones; the method was immunoSEQ multiplex PCR. The table includes about 320,000 clones, 12% to 15% detected once. The source of the sample is a study of beta chain features in type 1 diabetes. The CDR3 runs 18 residues. Germline V gene lookup returns CDR1 MNHNS and CDR2 SASEGT. The V gene lost 4 bases and the J gene lost 8 bases, with 27 bases spanning the gap. This clonotype was sampled from a man aged 25 to 40 in good health. The chain recombines TRBV6-1 with TRBJ2-1, with D perhaps matching TRBD2 (6 bases). Material for sequencing was central memory CD4+ T cells from blood. The chain's CDR3 is CASSVGSGQSLFQHEQFF. For the CDR3, the DNA is TGTGCCAGCAGTGTTGGTAGCGGTCAATCCCTCTTCCAACATGAGCAGTTCTTC.